The sequence of this T cell receptor beta chain was determined in a study of blood T cell repertoires in COVID-19. In the study overall: Samples of COVID-19 (acute and convalescent) were obtained from the United States, Italy and Spain.

Looked up from germline, CDR1 is GTSNPN and CDR2 is SVGIG (reference sequence). With 0 bases clipped from V and 7 bases from J, the junction kept 3 bases outside the gene matches. The CDR3 runs to 13 residues. Original handling: Amplification with reference gene primers provided the estimates of nucleated cell counts. Some clones are missing from TCRdb's copy, which holds only in-frame ones; the method was immunoSEQ multiplex PCR. The DNA gave D and trimming, while V, J and clone size come from that table. The sample lists about 64,000 clones, around 86% occurring once. The chain employs TRBV30 and TRBJ1-1; 9 bases are shared with TRBD1. This receptor was taken from a man between 35 and 55 years old with acute or convalescent COVID-19. Sequences were obtained from peripheral blood. Here the CDR3 reads CAWSVQGAREAFF. The CDR3 nucleotides are TGTGCCTGGAGTGTACAGGGGGCTCGTGAAGCTTTCTTT.